This TCR beta chain was obtained from a study of T cell changes during pregnancy in multiple sclerosis. Germline V gene lookup returns CDR1 SEHNR and CDR2 FQNEAQ (reference sequence). Trimming pared 4 bases from V and 1 base from J, leaving 6 bases between. This CDR3 has 13 residues. Clones were sequenced by immunoSEQ multiplex PCR, and TCRdb holds only the in-frame ones, with some missing. The data hold roughly 100,000 clones, with about 90% observed a single time. The chain joins TRBV7-9 to TRBJ2-3; D is unclear. The sequence derives from a female donor with multiple sclerosis, enrolled in a pregnancy study. Sequences were derived from peripheral blood, sampled after pregnancy. The chain's CDR3 is CASSYSGTDTQYF. For the CDR3, the DNA is TGTGCCAGCAGCTATAGTGGCACAGATACGCAGTATTTT.